This TCR beta chain was profiled in a study of blood T cell repertoires in COVID-19 (dated by TCRdb to between 2020 and 2021). As for the study more broadly: Samples covering the acute and convalescent phases of COVID-19 were provided by collaborators in the United States, Italy and Spain. The material from the prospective study consisted of cDNA or gDNA derived from T cells, B-cell-depleted T cells, or PBMCs. Nearly every sample came with metadata listing a de-identified subject ID, COVID-19 status, age in years and sex. Where HLA class I and class II types were available, the types were taken from metadata supplied by the sample provider, not from assay-based typing. The dataset comprised deeply sampled blood TCRbeta repertoires from subjects exposed to, actively infected with, or recovered from COVID-19. The repertoires were made available in a free public database intended to serve as a resource for research on the immune response to SARS-CoV-2. The samples were drawn from two sources: the first 160 participants of the ongoing ImmuneRACE study, and fewer than 1,500 subjects contributed by 6 global collaborators.

This clone was recorded a few times. It has no known antigen specificity. No base quality values were provided; no much bigger clone lies one nucleotide off. The immunoSEQ Assay, a bias-controlled multiplex PCR, was used to amplify TCRbeta CDR3 regions from genomic DNA. As for the original processing: The number of nucleated cells in each sample was estimated from the amplification of reference gene primers within the assay. Sequence reads were collapsed and filtered to measure the absolute abundance of every unique TCRbeta CDR3 rearrangement. For each sample, productive Simpson clonality was calculated as the square root of Simpson's diversity index over productive rearrangements. In its TCRdb copy, this immuneACCESS table keeps in-frame sequences only and misses some clones. Where compared with another copy, unresolved V genes explain less than half of these, and the others have no known cause. For V, J and clone size, that table is used; D and trimming come from the DNA. In this sample the table shows about 98,000 clones, 70% to 85% of which occur a single time. The ten largest clones take up approximately 9.8% of the sample.

General study outcomes and caveats: The quantity of clinical and demographic metadata differed by source and by participant and was supplied without curation.

Each collaborating institution followed its own protocols to collect whole blood in K2EDTA tubes. Collaborator samples were shipped for TCRbeta analysis as frozen whole blood, isolated PBMCs, or DNA extracted from either sample type. Trimming removed 4 bases from V and 0 bases from J, leaving 14 bases between the germline ends. For CDR1 and CDR2, the germline V gene lists SGHRS and YFSETQ. Its CDR3 holds 17 amino acids, cysteine through phenylalanine. Solely the CDR3 DNA is kept, with 51 bases framed from the first base. This sequence was found in a man aged 55 to 69 with active or convalescent COVID-19. Sequencing was carried out using peripheral blood. The chain is encoded by TRBV5-1 joined to TRBJ2-6, and perhaps TRBD1 as D gene, on 6 matching bases. CDR3 loop: CASSRGQPTSGANVLTF. The nucleotide sequence is TGCGCCAGCAGCAGAGGACAGCCCACCTCTGGGGCCAACGTCCTGACTTTC. The variable domain in full, with residues beyond the CDR3 obtained from the reference TRBV5-1 and TRBJ2-6 genes, is KAGVTQTPRYLIKTRGQQVTLSCSPISGHRSVSWYQQTPGQGLQFLFEYFSETQRNKGNFPGRFSGRQFSNSRSEMNVSTLELGDSALYLCASSRGQPTSGANVLTFGAGSRLTVL.